The entry below describes one TCR beta chain. Its specificity is unknown. This specimen comes from a study of T cell responses to AZD1222 COVID-19 vaccine. Findings and caveats of the study: Baseline seropositives among AZD1222 recipients totaled only five or six. There were mostly white British donors and more females than males, and clonal diversity was possibly underestimated.

The V gene lost 0 bases and the J gene lost 7 bases, with 17 bases spanning the gap. Germline V gene data show CDR1 as SGHRS and CDR2 as YFSETQ. The CDR3 contains 15 residues. Second doses were pooled across both intervals (about 4 or about 12 weeks). Repertoires were generated with immunoSEQ multiplex PCR, while TCRdb's copy carries only in-frame clones and drops some. In the table there are 95,000 to 110,000 clones, about 90% of which are singletons. J is TRBJ2-7 and V is TRBV5-1; D is possibly TRBD2 (5 bases). Sequenced here: peripheral blood, sampled 28 days after the second AZD1222 dose. This receptor was identified in an adult who received the AZD1222 COVID-19 vaccine. The DNA of the CDR3 is TGCGCCAGCAGCTTGGTGGTGACGGGGTCGGGGGAGCAGTACTTC. Amino acid sequence: CASSLVVTGSGEQYF.